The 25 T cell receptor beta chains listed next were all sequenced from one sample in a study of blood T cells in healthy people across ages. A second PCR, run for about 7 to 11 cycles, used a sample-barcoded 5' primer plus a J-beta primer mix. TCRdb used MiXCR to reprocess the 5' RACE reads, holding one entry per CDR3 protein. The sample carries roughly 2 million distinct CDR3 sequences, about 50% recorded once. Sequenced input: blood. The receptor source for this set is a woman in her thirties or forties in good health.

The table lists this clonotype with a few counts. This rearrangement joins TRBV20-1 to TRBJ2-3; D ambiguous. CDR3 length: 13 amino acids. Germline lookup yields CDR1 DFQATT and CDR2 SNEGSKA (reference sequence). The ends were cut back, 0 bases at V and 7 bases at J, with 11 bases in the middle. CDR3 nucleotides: TGCAGTGCTAGAGATTGGCGCCCACATACGCAGTATTTT. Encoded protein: CSARDWRPHTQYF.

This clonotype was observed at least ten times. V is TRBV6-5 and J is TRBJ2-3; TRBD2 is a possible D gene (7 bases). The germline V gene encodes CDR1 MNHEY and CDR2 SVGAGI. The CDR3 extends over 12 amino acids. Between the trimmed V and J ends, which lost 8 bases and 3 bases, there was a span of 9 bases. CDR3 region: CASGGATDTQYF. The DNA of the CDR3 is TGTGCCAGCGGGGGGGCGACAGATACGCAGTATTTT.

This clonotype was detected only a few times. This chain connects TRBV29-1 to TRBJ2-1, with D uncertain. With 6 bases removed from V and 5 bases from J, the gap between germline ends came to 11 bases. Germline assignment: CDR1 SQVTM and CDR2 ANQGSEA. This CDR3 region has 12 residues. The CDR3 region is CSVIQSHNEQFF. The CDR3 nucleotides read TGCAGCGTGATACAGAGCCACAATGAGCAGTTCTTC.

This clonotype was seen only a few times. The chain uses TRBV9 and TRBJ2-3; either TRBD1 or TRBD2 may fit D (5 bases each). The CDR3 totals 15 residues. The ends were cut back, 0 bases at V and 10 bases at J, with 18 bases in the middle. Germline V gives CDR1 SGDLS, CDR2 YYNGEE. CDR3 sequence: CASSVEERGLAAQYF. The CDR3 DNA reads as TGTGCCAGCAGCGTAGAGGAGAGGGGATTAGCCGCGCAGTATTTT. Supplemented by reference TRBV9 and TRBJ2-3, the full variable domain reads DSGVTQTPKHLITATGQRVTLRCSPRSGDLSVYWYQQSLDQGLQFLIQYYNGEERAKGNILERFSAQQFPDLHSELNLSSLELGDSALYFCASSVEERGLAAQYFGPGTRLTVL.

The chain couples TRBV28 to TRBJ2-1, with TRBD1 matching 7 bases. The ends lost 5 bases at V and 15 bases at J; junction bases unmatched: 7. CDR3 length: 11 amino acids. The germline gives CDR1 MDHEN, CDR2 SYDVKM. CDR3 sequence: CASSLQGPAFF. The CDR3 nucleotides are TGTGCCAGCAGTCTACAGGGGCCCGCGTTCTTC.

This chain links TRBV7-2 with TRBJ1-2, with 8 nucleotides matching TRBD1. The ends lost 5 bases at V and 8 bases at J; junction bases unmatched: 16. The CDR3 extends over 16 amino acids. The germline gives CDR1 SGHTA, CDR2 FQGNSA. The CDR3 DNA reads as TGTGCCAGCAGCGCACGCACTAACAGGGGGGGCAGGGGCTACACCTTC. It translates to CASSARTNRGGRGYTF.

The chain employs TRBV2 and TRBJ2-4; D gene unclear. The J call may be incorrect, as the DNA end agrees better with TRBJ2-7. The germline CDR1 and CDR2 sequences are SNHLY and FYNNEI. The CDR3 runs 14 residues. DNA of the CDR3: TGTGCCAGCAGTGATGGGGTCTCCCTCCACGAGCAGTACTTC. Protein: CASSDGVSLHEQYF.

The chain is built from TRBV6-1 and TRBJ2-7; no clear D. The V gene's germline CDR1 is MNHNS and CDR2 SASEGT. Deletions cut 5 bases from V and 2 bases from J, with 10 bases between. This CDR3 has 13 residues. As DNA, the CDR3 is TGTGCCAGCAGTCCCCGGTTTCCCTACGAGCAGTACTTC. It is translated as CASSPRFPYEQYF.

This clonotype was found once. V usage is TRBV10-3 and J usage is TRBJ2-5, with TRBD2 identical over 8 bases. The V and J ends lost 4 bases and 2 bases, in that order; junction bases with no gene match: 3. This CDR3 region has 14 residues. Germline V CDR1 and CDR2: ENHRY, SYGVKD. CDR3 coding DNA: TGTGCCATCAGTGTCGGGGGGGGGCAAGAGACCCAGTACTTC. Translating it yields CAISVGGGQETQYF.

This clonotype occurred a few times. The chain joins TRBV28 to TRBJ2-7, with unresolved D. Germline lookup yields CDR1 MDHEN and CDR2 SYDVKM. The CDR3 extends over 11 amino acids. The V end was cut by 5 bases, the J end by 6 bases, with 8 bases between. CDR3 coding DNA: TGTGCCAGCAGTCTGCGGCGCGAGCAGTACTTC. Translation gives CASSLRREQYF.

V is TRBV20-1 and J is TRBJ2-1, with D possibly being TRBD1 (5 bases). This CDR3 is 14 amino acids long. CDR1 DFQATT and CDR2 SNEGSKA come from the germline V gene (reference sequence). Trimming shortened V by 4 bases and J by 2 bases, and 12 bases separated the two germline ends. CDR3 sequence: CSATGRQTYNEQFF. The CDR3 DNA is TGCAGTGCTACAGGAAGACAGACCTACAATGAGCAGTTCTTC.

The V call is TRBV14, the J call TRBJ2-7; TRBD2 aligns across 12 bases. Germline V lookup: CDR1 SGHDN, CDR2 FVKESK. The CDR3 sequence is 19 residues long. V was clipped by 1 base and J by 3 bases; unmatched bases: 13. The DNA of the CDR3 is TGTGCCAGCAGCCAAGGGCCCCTAGCGGGGGGGTTCCGTCGCTACGAGCAGTACTTC. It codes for CASSQGPLAGGFRRYEQYF.

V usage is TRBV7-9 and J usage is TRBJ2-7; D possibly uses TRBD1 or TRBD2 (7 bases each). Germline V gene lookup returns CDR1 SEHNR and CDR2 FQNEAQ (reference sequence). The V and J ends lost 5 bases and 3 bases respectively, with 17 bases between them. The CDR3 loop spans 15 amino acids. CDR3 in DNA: TGTGCCAGCAGCCAAGGGGGAGGGGGCGGCTACGAGCAGTACTTC. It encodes CASSQGGGGGYEQYF. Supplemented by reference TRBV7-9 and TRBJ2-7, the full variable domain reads DTGVSQNPRHKITKRGQNVTFRCDPISEHNRLYWYRQTLGQGPEFLTYFQNEAQLEKSRLLSDRFSAERPKGSFSTLEIQRTEQGDSAMYLCASSQGGGGGYEQYFGPGTRLTVT.

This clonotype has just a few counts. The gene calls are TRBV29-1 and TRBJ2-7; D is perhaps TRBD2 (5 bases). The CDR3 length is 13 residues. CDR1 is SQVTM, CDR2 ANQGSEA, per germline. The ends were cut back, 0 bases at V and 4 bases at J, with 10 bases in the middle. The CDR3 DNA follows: TGCAGCGTTGAAGACGGGGATCGGTACGAGCAGTACTTC. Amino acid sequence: CSVEDGDRYEQYF.

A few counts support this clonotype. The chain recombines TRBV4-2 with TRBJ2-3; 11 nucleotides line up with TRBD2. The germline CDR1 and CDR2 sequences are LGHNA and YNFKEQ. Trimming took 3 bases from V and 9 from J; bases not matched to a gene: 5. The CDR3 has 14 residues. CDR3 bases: TGTGCCAGCAGCCAGGAACTAGCGGGGGACACGCAGTATTTT. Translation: CASSQELAGDTQYF.

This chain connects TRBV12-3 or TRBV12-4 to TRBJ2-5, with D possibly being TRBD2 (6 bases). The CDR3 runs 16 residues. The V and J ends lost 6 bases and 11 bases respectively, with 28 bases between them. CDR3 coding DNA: TGTGCCAGCAGCCGGGGACTGACCCTACAGCAGTCGGAGCAGTACTTC. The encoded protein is CASSRGLTLQQSEQYF.

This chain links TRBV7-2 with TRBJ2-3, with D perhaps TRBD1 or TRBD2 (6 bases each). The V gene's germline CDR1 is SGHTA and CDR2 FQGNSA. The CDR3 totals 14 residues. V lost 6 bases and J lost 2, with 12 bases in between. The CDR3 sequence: CASSNGGYTDTQYF. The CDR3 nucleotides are TGTGCCAGCAGTAACGGGGGCTACACAGATACGCAGTATTTT.

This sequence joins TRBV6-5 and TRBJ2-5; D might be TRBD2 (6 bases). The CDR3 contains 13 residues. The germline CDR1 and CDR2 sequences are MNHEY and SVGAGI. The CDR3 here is CASGRGSQETQYF. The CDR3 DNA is TGTGCGAGTGGACGGGGGAGCCAAGAGACCCAGTACTTC.

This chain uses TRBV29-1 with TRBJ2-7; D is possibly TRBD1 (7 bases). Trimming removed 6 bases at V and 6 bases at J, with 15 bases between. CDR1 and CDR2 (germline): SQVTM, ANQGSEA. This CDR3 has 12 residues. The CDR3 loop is CSVGTQGVEQYF. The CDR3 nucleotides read TGCAGCGTAGGGACTCAGGGGGTCGAGCAGTACTTC.

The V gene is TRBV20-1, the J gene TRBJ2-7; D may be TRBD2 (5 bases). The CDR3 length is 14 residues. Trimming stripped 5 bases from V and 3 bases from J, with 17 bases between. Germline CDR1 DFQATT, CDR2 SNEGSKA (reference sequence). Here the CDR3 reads CSAPFGEGVYEQYF. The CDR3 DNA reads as TGCAGTGCTCCCTTCGGCGAGGGAGTCTACGAGCAGTACTTC.

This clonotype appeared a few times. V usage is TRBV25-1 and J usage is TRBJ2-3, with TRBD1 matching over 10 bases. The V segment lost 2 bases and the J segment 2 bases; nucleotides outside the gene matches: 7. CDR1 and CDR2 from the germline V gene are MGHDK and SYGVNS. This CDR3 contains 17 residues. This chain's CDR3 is CASSEGQGVFLTDTQYF. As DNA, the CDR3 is TGTGCCAGCAGTGAAGGACAGGGGGTTTTTCTCACAGATACGCAGTATTTT. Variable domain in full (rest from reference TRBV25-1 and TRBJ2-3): EADIYQTPRYLVIGTGKKITLECSQTMGHDKMYWYQQDPGMELHLIHYSYGVNSTEKGDLSSESTVSRIRTEHFPLTLESARPSHTSQYLCASSEGQGVFLTDTQYFGPGTRLTVL.

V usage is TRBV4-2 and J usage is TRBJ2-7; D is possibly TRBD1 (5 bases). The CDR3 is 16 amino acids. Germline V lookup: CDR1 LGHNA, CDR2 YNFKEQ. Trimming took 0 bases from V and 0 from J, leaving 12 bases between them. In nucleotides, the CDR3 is TGTGCCAGCAGCCAAGAACGGACACTACCCTCCTACGAGCAGTACTTC. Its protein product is CASSQERTLPSYEQYF.

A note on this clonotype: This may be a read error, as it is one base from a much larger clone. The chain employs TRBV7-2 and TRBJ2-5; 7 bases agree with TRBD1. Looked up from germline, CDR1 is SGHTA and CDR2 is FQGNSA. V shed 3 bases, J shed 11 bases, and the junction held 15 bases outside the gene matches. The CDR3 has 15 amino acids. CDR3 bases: TGTGCCAGCAGCTTGGTGCAGGGGGTCTACAATGAGCAGTACTTC. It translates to CASSLVQGVYNEQYF.

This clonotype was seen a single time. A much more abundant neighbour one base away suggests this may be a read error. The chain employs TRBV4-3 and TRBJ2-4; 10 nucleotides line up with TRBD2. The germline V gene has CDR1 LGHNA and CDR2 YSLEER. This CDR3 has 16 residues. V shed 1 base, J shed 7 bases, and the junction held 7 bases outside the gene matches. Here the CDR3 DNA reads TGCGCCAGCAGCCAAGCACCAGCGGGGGGGACGAACATTCAGTACTTC. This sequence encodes CASSQAPAGGTNIQYF.

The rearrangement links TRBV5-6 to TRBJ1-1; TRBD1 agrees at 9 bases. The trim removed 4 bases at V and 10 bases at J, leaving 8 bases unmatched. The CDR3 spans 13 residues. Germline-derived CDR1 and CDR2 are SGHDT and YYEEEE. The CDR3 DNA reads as TGTGCCAGCAGCCAAGGACAGGGGACAGGAGCTTTCTTT. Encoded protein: CASSQGQGTGAFF.